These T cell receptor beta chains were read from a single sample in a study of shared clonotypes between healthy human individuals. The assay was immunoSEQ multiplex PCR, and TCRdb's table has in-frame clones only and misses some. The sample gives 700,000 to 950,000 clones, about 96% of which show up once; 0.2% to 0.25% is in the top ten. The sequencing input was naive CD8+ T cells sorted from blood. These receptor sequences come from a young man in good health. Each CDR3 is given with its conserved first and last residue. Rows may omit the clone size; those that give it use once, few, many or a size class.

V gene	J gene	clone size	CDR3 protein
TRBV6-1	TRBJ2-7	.	CASARGQTYEQYF
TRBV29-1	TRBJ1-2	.	CSAETEPDYGYTF
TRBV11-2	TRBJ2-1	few	CASSPGLAGGLDEQFF
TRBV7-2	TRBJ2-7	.	CASSSQGPSYEQYF
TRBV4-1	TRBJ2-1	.	CASSQAPSGRTNEQFF
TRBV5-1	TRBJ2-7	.	CASSLGTGHYEQYF
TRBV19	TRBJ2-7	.	CASSTRDSGDYEQYF
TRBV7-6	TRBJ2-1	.	CASSLRNFNEQFF
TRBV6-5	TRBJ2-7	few	CASSPPSGGGYEQYF
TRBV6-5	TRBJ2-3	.	CASRSRGSDTQYF
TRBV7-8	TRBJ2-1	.	CASSPGTGVYNEQFF